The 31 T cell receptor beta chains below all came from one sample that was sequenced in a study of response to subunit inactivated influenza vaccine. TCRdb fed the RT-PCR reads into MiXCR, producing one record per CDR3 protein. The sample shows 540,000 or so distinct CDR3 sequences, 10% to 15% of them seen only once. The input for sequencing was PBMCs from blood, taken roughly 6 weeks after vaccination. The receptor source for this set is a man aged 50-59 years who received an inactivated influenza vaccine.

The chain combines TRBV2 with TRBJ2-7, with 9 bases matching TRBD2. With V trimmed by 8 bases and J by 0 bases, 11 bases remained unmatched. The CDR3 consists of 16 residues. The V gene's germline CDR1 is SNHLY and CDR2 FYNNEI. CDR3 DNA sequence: TGTGCCAGCGGACTCTACCTAGCGGGGAGCTCCTACGAGCAGTACTTC. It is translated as CASGLYLAGSSYEQYF.

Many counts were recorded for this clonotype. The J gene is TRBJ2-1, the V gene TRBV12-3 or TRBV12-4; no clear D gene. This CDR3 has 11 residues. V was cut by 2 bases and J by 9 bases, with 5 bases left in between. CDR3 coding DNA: TGTGCCAGCAGTTTAACGCGTGAGCAGTTCTTC. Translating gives CASSLTREQFF.

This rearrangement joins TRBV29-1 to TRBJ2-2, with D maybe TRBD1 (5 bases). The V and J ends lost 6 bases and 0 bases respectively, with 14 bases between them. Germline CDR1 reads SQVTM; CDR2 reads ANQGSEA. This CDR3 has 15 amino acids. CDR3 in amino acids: CSVAWGGANTGELFF. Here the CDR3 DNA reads TGCAGCGTAGCCTGGGGCGGCGCGAACACCGGGGAGCTGTTTTTT.

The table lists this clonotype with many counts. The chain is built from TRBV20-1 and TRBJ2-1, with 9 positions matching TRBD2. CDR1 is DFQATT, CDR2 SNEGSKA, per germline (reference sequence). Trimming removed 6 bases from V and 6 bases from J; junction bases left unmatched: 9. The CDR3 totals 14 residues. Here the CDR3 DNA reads TGCAGTGCCCCTGGGCTAGCGGGGTTCAATGAGCAGTTCTTC. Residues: CSAPGLAGFNEQFF.

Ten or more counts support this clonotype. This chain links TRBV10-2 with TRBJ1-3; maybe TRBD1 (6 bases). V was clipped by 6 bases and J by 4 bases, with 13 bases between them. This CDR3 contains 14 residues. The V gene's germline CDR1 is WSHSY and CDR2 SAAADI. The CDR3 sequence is CASRPGQTGNTIYF. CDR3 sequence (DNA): TGCGCCAGCAGACCGGGACAAACGGGAAACACCATATATTTT.

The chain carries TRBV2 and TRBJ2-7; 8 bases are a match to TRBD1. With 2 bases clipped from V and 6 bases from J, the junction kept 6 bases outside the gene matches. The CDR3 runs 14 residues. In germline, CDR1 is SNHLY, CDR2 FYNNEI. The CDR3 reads CASSEQGARGEQYF. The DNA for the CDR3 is TGTGCCAGCAGTGAACAGGGGGCGCGAGGCGAGCAGTACTTC.

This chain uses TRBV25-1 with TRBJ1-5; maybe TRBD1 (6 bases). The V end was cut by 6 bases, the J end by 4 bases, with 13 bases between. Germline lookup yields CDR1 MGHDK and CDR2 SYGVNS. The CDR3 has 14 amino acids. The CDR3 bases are TGTGCCAGCAGGGAAACAGGGAAAAATCAGCCCCAGCATTTT. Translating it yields CASRETGKNQPQHF.

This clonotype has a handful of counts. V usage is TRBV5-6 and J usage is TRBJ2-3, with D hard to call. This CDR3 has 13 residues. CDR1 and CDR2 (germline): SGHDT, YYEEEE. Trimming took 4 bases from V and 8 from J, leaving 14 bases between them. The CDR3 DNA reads TGTGCCAGCAGCGTGGGAACCCCAGCTACGCAGTATTTT. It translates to CASSVGTPATQYF.

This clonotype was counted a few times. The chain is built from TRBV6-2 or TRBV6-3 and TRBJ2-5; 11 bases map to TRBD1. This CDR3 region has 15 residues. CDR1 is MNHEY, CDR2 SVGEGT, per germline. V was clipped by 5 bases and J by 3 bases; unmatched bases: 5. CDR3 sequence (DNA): TGTGCCAGCAGTATCCGGGACAGGGGGAAAGAGACCCAGTACTTC. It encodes CASSIRDRGKETQYF.

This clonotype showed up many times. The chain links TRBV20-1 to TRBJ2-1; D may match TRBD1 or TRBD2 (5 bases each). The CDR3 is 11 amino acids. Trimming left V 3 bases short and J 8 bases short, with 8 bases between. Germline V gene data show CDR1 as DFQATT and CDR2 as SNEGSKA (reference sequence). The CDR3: CSASWGYEQFF. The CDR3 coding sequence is TGCAGTGCTAGCTGGGGGTATGAGCAGTTCTTC.

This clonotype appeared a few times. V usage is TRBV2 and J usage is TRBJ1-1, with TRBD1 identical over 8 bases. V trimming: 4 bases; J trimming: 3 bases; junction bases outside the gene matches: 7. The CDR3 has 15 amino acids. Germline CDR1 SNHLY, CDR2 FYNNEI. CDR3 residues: CASSVSTGGYTEAFF. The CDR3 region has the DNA TGTGCCAGCAGTGTGTCCACAGGGGGATACACTGAAGCTTTCTTT.

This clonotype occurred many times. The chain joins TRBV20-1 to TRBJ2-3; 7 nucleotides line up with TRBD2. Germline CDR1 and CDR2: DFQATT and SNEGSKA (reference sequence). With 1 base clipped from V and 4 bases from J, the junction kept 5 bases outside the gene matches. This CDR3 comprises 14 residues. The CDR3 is CSARGGSGADTQYF. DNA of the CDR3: TGCAGTGCTAGAGGCGGGAGTGGCGCAGATACGCAGTATTTT.

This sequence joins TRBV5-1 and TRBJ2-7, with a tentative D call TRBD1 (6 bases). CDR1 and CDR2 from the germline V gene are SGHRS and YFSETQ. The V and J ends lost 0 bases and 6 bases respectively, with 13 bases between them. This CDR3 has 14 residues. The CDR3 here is CASSLARGNSEQYF. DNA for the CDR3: TGCGCCAGCAGCTTGGCTAGGGGGAACTCCGAGCAGTACTTC.

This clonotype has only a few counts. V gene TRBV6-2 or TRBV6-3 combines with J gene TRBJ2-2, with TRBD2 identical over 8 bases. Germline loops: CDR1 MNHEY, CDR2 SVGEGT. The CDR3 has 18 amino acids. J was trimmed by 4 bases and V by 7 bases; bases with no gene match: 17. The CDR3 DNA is TGTGCCAGCATGCCCTGGGCGGGAGGATTGTCTAGCACCGGGGAGCTGTTTTTT. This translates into CASMPWAGGLSSTGELFF.

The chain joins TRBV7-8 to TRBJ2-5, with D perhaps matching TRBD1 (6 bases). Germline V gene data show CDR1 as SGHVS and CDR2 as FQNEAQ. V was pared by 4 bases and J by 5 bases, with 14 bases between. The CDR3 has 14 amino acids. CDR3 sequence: CASSYYRVGETQYF. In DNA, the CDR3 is TGTGCCAGCAGCTACTACAGGGTTGGGGAGACCCAGTACTTC.

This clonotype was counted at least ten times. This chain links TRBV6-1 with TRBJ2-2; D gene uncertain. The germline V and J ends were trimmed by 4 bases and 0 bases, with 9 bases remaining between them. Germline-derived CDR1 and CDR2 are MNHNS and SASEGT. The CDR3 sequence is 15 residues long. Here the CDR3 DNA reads TGTGCCAGCAGTGCCTTGTTCGCGAACACCGGGGAGCTGTTTTTT. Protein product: CASSALFANTGELFF.

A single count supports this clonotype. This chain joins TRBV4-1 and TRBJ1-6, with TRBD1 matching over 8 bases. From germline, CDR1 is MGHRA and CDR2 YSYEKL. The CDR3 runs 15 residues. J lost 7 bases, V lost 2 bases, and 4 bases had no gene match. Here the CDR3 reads CASSQWTGRNSPLHF. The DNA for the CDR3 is TGCGCCAGCAGCCAATGGACAGGGCGGAATTCACCCCTCCACTTT.

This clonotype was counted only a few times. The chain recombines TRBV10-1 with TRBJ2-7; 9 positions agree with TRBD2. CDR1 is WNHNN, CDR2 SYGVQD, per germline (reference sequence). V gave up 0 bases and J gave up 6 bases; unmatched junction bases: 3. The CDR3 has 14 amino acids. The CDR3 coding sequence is TGCGCCAGCAGTGAGTCCTTAGCGGGGGTCGAGCAGTACTTC. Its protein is CASSESLAGVEQYF.

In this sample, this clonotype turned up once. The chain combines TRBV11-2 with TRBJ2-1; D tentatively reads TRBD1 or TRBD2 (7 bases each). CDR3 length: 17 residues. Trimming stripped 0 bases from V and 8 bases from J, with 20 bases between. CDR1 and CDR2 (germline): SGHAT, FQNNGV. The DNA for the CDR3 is TGTGCCAGCAGCTTAGATTCAGGGAGGGAGGGGGCCCATGAGCAGTTCTTC. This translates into CASSLDSGREGAHEQFF.

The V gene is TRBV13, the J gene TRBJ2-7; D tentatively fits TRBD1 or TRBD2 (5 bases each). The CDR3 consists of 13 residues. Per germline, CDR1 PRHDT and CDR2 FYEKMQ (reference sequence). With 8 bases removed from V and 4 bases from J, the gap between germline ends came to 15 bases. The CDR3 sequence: CASHRSGAYEQYF. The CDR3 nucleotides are TGTGCCAGCCATCGGTCCGGGGCTTACGAGCAGTACTTC.

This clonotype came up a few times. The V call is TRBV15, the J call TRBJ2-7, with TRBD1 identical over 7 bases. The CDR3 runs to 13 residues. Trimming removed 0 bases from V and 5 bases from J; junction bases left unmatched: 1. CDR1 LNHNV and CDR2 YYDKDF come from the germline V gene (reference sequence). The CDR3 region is CATSRDTGDEQYF. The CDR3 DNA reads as TGTGCCACCAGCAGAGATACAGGGGACGAGCAGTACTTC. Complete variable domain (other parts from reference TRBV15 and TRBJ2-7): DAMVIQNPRYQVTQFGKPVTLSCSQTLNHNVMYWYQQKSSQAPKLLFHYYDKDFNNEADTPDNFQSRRPNTSFCFLDIRSPGLGDTAMYLCATSRDTGDEQYFGPGTRLTVT.

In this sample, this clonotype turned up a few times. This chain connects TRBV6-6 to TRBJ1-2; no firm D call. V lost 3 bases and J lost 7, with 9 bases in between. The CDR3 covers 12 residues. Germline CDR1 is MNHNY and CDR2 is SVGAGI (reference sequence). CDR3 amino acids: CASSYGTGGYTF. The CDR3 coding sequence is TGTGCCAGCAGTTATGGAACGGGTGGCTACACCTTC.

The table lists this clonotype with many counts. CDR3 in DNA: TGTGCCAGCAGTTTGGGCAGGGGAGTTCGGGGGACTGAAGCTTTCTTT. It specifies CASSLGRGVRGTEAFF. V is TRBV12-3 or TRBV12-4 and J is TRBJ1-1; maybe TRBD1 (6 bases). The ends were cut back, 3 bases at V and 5 bases at J, with 19 bases in the middle. This CDR3 region has 16 residues.

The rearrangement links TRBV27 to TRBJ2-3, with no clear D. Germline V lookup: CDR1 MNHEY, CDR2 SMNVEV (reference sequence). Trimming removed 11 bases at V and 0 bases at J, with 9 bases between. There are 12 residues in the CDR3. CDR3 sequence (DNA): TGTGCCGTCGGAGCTAGCACAGATACGCAGTATTTT. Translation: CAVGASTDTQYF.

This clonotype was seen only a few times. The CDR3 protein is CASSQEEGAYAYEQYF. The CDR3 DNA sequence: TGCGCCAGCAGCCAAGAGGAGGGGGCCTACGCCTACGAGCAGTACTTC. The V call is TRBV4-3, the J call TRBJ2-7, with a tentative D call TRBD1 (7 bases). The CDR3 extends over 16 amino acids. V shed 0 bases and J shed 2 bases, with 14 bases lying between them. Germline loops: CDR1 LGHNA, CDR2 YSLEER.

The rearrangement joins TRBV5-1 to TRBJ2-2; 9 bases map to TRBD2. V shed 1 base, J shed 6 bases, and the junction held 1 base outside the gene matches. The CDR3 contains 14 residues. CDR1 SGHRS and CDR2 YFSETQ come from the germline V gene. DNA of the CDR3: TGCGCCAGCAGCTTGCGACTAGCGGCCGGGGAGCTGTTTTTT. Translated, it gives CASSLRLAAGELFF.

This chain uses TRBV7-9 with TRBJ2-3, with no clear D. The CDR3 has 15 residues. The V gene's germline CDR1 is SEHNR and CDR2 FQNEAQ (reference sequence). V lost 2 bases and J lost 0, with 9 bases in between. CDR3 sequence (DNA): TGTGCCAGCAGCTTAATGGGCCACAGCACAGATACGCAGTATTTT. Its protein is CASSLMGHSTDTQYF.

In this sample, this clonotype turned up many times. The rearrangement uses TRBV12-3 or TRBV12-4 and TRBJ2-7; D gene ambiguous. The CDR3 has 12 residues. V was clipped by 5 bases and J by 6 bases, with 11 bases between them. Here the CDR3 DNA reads TGTGCCAGCAGTCCAGTGTTGCTCGAGCAGTACTTC. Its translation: CASSPVLLEQYF.

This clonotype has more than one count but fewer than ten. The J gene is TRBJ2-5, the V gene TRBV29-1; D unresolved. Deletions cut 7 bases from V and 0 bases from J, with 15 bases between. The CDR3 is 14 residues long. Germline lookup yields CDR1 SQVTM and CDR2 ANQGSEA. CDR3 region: CSARPIDNQETQYF. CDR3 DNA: TGCAGCGCAAGACCCATTGACAACCAAGAGACCCAGTACTTC. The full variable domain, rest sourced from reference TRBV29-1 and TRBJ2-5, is SAVISQKPSRDICQRGTSLTIQCQVDSQVTMMFWYRQQPGQSLTLIATANQGSEATYESGFVIDKFPISRPNLTFSTLTVSNMSPEDSSIYLCSARPIDNQETQYFGPGTRLLVL.

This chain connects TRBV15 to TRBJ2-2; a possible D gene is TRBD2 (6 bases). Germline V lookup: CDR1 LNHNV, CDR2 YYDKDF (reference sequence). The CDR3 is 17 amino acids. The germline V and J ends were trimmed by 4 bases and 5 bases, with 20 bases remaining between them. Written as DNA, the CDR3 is TGTGCCACCAGCAATCCCCCCAGGAGGGTTGAGACCGGGGAGCTGTTTTTT. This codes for CATSNPPRRVETGELFF.

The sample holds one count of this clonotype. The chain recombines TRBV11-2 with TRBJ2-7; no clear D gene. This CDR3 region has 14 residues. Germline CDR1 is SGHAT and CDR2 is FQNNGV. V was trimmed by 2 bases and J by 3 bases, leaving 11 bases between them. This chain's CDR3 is CASSLQSLDYEQYF. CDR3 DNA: TGTGCCAGCAGCTTACAGTCCCTAGACTACGAGCAGTACTTC.